This paragraph covers one T cell receptor beta chain sequence. Its antigen remains unknown. This record belongs to a study of beta chain features in type 1 diabetes. Study-level findings and limits: The VDJ junctions of type 1 diabetes patients carried fewer insertions and more deletions. Compared with healthy donors, patients appeared to share more similar naive, central memory and regulatory TCRB repertoires.

The isolated RNA, all of it, was reverse transcribed, so expressed TCRB transcripts were what got sequenced. Approximately 3.7 million reads per sample on average were obtained from naive, central memory and regulatory T cell samples. Produced via immunoSEQ multiplex PCR; TCRdb's table is partial and in-frame only. The repertoire holds 130,000 to 150,000 clones, with 40% to 60% as singletons. Deletions cut 4 bases from V and 2 bases from J, with 7 bases between. Per germline, CDR1 GTSNPN and CDR2 SVGIG (reference sequence). The CDR3 totals 12 residues. Sequencing used Tregs from blood. The chain uses TRBV30 and TRBJ2-3, with D perhaps matching TRBD1 (6 bases). The TCR was taken from a man aged 18-30 years in good health. The CDR3 DNA follows: TGTGCCTGGAACAGGGCCACAGATACGCAGTATTTT. Protein product: CAWNRATDTQYF.